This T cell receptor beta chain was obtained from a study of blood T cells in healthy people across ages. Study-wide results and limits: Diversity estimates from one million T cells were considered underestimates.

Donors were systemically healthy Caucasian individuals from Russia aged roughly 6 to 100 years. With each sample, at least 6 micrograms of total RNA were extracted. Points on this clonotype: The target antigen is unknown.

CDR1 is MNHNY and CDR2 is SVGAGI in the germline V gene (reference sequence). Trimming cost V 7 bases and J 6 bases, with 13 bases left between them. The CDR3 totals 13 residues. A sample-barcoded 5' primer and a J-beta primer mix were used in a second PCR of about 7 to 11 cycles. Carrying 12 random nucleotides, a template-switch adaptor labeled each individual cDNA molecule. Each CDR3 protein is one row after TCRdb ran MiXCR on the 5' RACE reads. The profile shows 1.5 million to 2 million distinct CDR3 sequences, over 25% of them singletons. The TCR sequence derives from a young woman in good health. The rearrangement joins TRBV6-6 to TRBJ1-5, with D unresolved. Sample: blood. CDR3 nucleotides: TGTGCCAGCACGAGGCAGGAGGGTCAGCCCCAGCATTTT. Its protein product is CASTRQEGQPQHF.